Listed here are 19 T cell receptor beta chains from one sample, sequenced in a study of identical twins. TCRdb re-analysed the 5' RACE reads in MiXCR, keeping a single row per CDR3 protein. The sample includes around 280,000 distinct CDR3 sequences, around 8.8% of them seen just once. Separately, the same data were catalogued under a study of yellow fever vaccine responses in identical twins.

The sequenced sample was memory (CD45RO+) T cells sorted from blood. The receptors derive from a woman younger than 30 in good health.

This clonotype occurred many times. The V call is TRBV12-3 or TRBV12-4, the J call TRBJ1-2; unclear D gene. Deletions cut 2 bases from V and 0 bases from J, with 7 bases between. The CDR3 is 14 residues long. The CDR3 nucleotides are TGTGCCAGCAGTTTAAACCAGGCTAACTATGGCTACACCTTC. It specifies CASSLNQANYGYTF.

The table lists this clonotype with a few counts. The chain has TRBV19 and TRBJ2-4; possibly TRBD2 for D (7 bases). Trimming removed 5 bases from V and 3 bases from J, with 14 bases in between. Germline CDR1 is LNHDA and CDR2 is SQIVND (reference sequence). The CDR3 runs 15 residues. The CDR3 DNA is TGTGCCAGTAGTCATGGGGGGGGCAACAAAAACATTCAGTACTTC. This sequence encodes CASSHGGGNKNIQYF.

This clonotype was picked up a small number of times. The chain uses TRBV6-4 and TRBJ2-2; D is unclear. This CDR3 is 15 amino acids long. The germline V gene encodes CDR1 MRHNA and CDR2 SNTAGT. V was pared by 0 bases and J by 4 bases, with 9 bases between. The CDR3 DNA reads TGTGCCAGCAGTGACTCGGCGGAGACCACCGGGGAGCTGTTTTTT. It yields the protein CASSDSAETTGELFF.

The V and J genes are TRBV6-5 and TRBJ1-6, with no clear D. Germline V gene sequence: CDR1 MNHEY, CDR2 SVGAGI. Trimming pared 0 bases from V and 14 bases from J, leaving 14 bases between. This CDR3 is built from 14 residues. The CDR3 DNA reads as TGTGCCAGCAGTTACTCGCCGTTAGTTTTCACCCTCCACTTT. Translating it yields CASSYSPLVFTLHF.

This clonotype was found a few times. The V gene is TRBV5-8, the J gene TRBJ2-7; 8 bases are a match to TRBD1. The germline CDR1 and CDR2 sequences are SGHTS and YDEGEE. Germline trimming cut 0 bases from V and 6 bases from J; bases unmatched to any gene: 11. This CDR3 has 16 amino acids. Here the CDR3 DNA reads TGTGCCAGCAGCTTGGCCGAGACAGGGGCCCCCGGCGAGCAGTACTTC. Amino acid sequence: CASSLAETGAPGEQYF.

The V gene is TRBV10-3, the J gene TRBJ1-5; unclear D gene. Trimming removed 8 bases from V and 6 bases from J, with 14 bases in between. The CDR3 has 13 residues. The germline gives CDR1 ENHRY, CDR2 SYGVKD. The CDR3 is CAIGRDPGQPQHF. The CDR3 nucleotides are TGTGCCATCGGTAGAGATCCGGGTCAGCCCCAGCATTTT.

The table lists this clonotype with many counts. The gene calls are TRBV12-3 or TRBV12-4 and TRBJ2-6, with TRBD1 as a possible D gene (6 bases). The V end lost 6 bases, the J end lost 0 bases, and 15 bases lay between the germline ends. The CDR3 extends over 17 amino acids. The CDR3 bases are TGTGCCAGCAGCCCCAACACAGGGAGCTCTGGGGCCAACGTCCTGACTTTC. Amino acids: CASSPNTGSSGANVLTF.

The chain recombines TRBV15 with TRBJ2-7, with TRBD1 matching 7 bases. V lost 0 bases to trimming and J lost 2 bases; unmatched junction nucleotides: 4. The CDR3 is made up of 15 amino acids. The V gene's germline CDR1 is LNHNV and CDR2 YYDKDF (reference sequence). Here the CDR3 reads CATSRDLQGAYEQYV. In DNA form, the CDR3 reads TGTGCCACCAGCAGAGATCTTCAGGGGGCCTACGAGCAGTACGTC.

This clonotype was counted only a few times. The J gene is TRBJ2-5, the V gene TRBV6-1; D is unclear. Trimming pared 6 bases from V and 4 bases from J, leaving 12 bases between. Per germline, CDR1 MNHNS and CDR2 SASEGT. CDR3 length: 13 amino acids. The chain's CDR3 is CASSPIWGETQYF. For the CDR3, the DNA is TGTGCCAGCAGCCCGATCTGGGGAGAGACCCAGTACTTC.

This clonotype has at least ten counts. This chain joins TRBV7-9 and TRBJ2-5, with D perhaps TRBD1 or TRBD2 (6 bases each). CDR1 and CDR2 (germline): SEHNR, FQNEAQ (reference sequence). V lost 7 bases and J 4 bases, leaving 13 bases between the germline ends. There are 13 residues in the CDR3. CDR3 sequence reads: CASTPGAGETQYF. In nucleotides, the CDR3 is TGTGCCAGCACCCCGGGGGCGGGAGAGACCCAGTACTTC.

There are many counts of this clonotype. The rearrangement joins TRBV5-1 to TRBJ2-1, with D unresolved. Germline lookup yields CDR1 SGHRS and CDR2 YFSETQ. CDR3 length: 12 amino acids. V lost 3 bases to trimming and J lost 7 bases, with 8 bases between them. CDR3: CASSYSENEQFF. The CDR3 DNA sequence: TGCGCCAGCAGCTACTCGGAGAATGAGCAGTTCTTC.

This clonotype was detected many times. This chain links TRBV12-3 or TRBV12-4 with TRBJ2-1; D remains ambiguous. The V gene lost 2 bases and the J gene lost 5 bases, with 13 bases spanning the gap. The CDR3 sequence is 15 residues long. The CDR3 is CASSLRVGANNEQFF. The DNA for the CDR3 is TGTGCCAGCAGTTTAAGGGTAGGAGCTAACAATGAGCAGTTCTTC.

In this sample, this clonotype turned up a few times. This sequence joins TRBV2 and TRBJ1-1, with D perhaps matching TRBD1 (5 bases). V was trimmed by 5 bases and J by 10 bases, leaving 14 bases between them. Per the germline V gene, CDR1 is SNHLY and CDR2 is FYNNEI. The length of the CDR3 is 12 residues. In DNA, the CDR3 is TGTGCCAGCAGTTGGACACCCGAGGGAGCTTTCTTT. It translates to CASSWTPEGAFF.

In its sample, this clonotype was seen many times. The chain carries TRBV6-1 and TRBJ2-3; 8 bases align to TRBD1. The germline CDR1 and CDR2 sequences are MNHNS and SASEGT. The CDR3 sequence is 17 residues long. J lost 5 bases, V lost 6 bases, and 16 bases had no gene match. CDR3 sequence: CASSETQGAGGLDTQYF. In DNA form, the CDR3 reads TGTGCCAGCAGCGAGACCCAGGGGGCGGGCGGCTTAGATACGCAGTATTTT.

This clonotype showed up many times. This chain uses TRBV7-9 with TRBJ1-4, with D unresolved. The V end was cut by 5 bases, the J end by 8 bases, with 9 bases between. CDR1 is SEHNR, CDR2 FQNEAQ, per germline (reference sequence). This CDR3 comprises 12 residues. CDR3 sequence reads: CASSRDQEKLFF. CDR3 sequence (DNA): TGTGCCAGCAGCCGAGACCAGGAAAAACTGTTTTTT.

This clonotype was counted many times. V gene TRBV12-3 or TRBV12-4 combines with J gene TRBJ1-1, with no clear D. The CDR3 is 12 residues long. The V end lost 1 base, the J end lost 8 bases, and 8 bases lay between the germline ends. The CDR3 coding sequence is TGTGCCAGCAGTTTAGGAGGGTTCGAAGCTTTCTTT. It codes for CASSLGGFEAFF.

This clonotype was counted between two and nine times. The chain employs TRBV10-3 and TRBJ2-5; maybe TRBD2 (7 bases). The CDR3 runs to 14 residues. Germline V gene lookup returns CDR1 ENHRY and CDR2 SYGVKD. The germline V and J ends were trimmed by 3 bases and 5 bases, with 13 bases remaining between them. The CDR3 coding sequence is TGTGCCATCAGTGAAGGGGGGGGCGCCGAGACCCAGTACTTC. It yields the protein CAISEGGGAETQYF.

In its sample, this clonotype was seen a few times. V and J are TRBV25-1 and TRBJ1-2, with no clear D. This CDR3 region has 13 residues. V shed 3 bases and J shed 3 bases, with 8 bases lying between them. From germline, CDR1 is MGHDK and CDR2 SYGVNS. Here the CDR3 reads CASSDLRDYGYTF. CDR3 DNA: TGTGCCAGCAGTGATTTAAGGGACTATGGCTACACCTTC.

This clonotype was seen at least ten times. The CDR3 coding sequence is TGTGCCAGCGGGCTAGCGGGAGGGCCCGGCACAGATACGCAGTATTTT. Residues: CASGLAGGPGTDTQYF. V and J are TRBV12-3 or TRBV12-4 and TRBJ2-3; 12 positions agree with TRBD2. V lost 8 bases, J lost 1 base, and 7 bases stayed unmatched. The CDR3 length is 16 residues.